This T cell receptor (beta chain) derives from a study of blood T cell repertoires in COVID-19. On the study more broadly: The samples span acute and convalescent COVID-19 from the United States, Italy and Spain.

Per the authors' pipeline: Reference gene primer amplification yielded estimated nucleated cell counts. The repertoire was sequenced with immunoSEQ multiplex PCR; TCRdb's copy has only in-frame clones and lacks some. V, J and clone size were drawn from that table, and D and trimming were deduced from the DNA. Among around 100,000 clones listed, roughly 85% were seen once. The V gene's germline CDR1 is MNHNY and CDR2 SVGAGI (reference sequence). This CDR3 spans 13 amino acids. The V end lost 6 bases, the J end lost 1 base, and 10 bases lay between the germline ends. This clone came up a few times. This rearrangement joins TRBV6-6 to TRBJ2-7; D perhaps matches TRBD1 (5 bases). The sample comprised peripheral blood. The receptor comes from a man aged 40-50 years with acute or convalescent COVID-19. The CDR3 region has the DNA TGTGCCAGCAGGGCTCAGGGTTCCTACGAGCAGTACTTC. This gives the protein CASRAQGSYEQYF.